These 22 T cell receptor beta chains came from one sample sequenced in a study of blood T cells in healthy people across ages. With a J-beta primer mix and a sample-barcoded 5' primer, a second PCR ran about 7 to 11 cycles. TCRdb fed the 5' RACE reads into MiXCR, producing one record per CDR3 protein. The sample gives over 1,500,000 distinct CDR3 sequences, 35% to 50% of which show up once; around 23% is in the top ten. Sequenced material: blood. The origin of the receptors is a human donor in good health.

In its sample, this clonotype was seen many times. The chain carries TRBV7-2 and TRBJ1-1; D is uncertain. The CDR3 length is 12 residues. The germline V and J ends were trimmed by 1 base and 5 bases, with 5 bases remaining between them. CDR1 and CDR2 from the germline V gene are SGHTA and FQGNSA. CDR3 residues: CASSLGVTEAFF. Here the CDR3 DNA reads TGTGCCAGCAGCTTAGGTGTAACTGAAGCTTTCTTT.

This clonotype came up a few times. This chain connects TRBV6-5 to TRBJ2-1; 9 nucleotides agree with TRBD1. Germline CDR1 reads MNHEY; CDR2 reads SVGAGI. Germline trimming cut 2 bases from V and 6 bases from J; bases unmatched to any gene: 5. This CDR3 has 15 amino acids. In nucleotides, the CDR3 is TGTGCCAGCAGTTACGCACAGGGGGCTTCCAATGAGCAGTTCTTC. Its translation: CASSYAQGASNEQFF.

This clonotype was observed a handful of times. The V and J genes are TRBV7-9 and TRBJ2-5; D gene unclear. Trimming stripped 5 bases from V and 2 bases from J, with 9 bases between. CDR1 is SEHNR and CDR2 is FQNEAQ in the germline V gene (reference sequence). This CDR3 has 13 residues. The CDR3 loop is CASSPSRQETQYF. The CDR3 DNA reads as TGTGCCAGCAGCCCTTCACGACAAGAGACCCAGTACTTC.

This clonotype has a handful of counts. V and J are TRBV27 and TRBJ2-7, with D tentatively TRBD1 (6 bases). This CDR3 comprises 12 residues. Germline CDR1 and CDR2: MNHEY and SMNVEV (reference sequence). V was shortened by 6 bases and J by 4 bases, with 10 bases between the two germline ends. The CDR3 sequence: CASRNTGYEQYF. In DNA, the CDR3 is TGTGCCAGCAGAAATACAGGGTACGAGCAGTACTTC.

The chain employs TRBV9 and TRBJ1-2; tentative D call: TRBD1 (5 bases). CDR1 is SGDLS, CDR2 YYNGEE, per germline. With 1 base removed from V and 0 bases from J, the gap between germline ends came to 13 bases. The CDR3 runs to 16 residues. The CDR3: CASSVTAGGPNYGYTF. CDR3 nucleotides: TGTGCCAGCAGCGTAACCGCGGGGGGACCTAACTATGGCTACACCTTC.

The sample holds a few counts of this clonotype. CDR3 sequence reads: CASSPWDGRTGGGYTF. CDR3 nucleotide sequence: TGCGCCAGCAGCCCTTGGGATGGACGGACAGGGGGCGGCTACACCTTC. The V gene is TRBV5-1, the J gene TRBJ1-2; 11 bases fit TRBD1. This CDR3 has 16 amino acids. CDR1 is SGHRS and CDR2 is YFSETQ in the germline V gene. Unmatched junction bases numbered 13, after V lost 4 bases and J lost 8 bases. Based on the CDR3 plus reference TRBV5-1 and TRBJ1-2, the full variable domain is KAGVTQTPRYLIKTRGQQVTLSCSPISGHRSVSWYQQTPGQGLQFLFEYFSETQRNKGNFPGRFSGRQFSNSRSEMNVSTLELGDSALYLCASSPWDGRTGGGYTFGSGTRLTVV.

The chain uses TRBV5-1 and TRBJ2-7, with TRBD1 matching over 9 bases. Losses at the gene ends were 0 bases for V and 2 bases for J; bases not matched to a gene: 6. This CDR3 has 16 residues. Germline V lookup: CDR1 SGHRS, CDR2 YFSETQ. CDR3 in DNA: TGCGCCAGCAGCTTGGTTACAGGGGGCGAGACCTACGAGCAGTACTTC. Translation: CASSLVTGGETYEQYF.

As DNA, the CDR3 is TGTGCCAGCAGCTCCCAAGCGGGGGGGCTTAGCATTCGGTACTTC. Amino acid sequence: CASSSQAGGLSIRYF. The V gene is TRBV7-2, the J gene TRBJ2-7; 10 positions match TRBD2. CDR1 SGHTA and CDR2 FQGNSA come from the germline V gene. The CDR3 totals 15 residues. V lost 4 bases to trimming and J lost 12 bases; unmatched junction nucleotides: 15.

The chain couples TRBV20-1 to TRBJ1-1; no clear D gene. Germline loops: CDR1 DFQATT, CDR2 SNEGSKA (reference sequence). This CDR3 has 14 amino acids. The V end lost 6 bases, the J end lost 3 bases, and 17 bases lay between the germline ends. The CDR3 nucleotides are TGCAGTGCCCTTACAACTCCCGCTTACACTGAAGCTTTCTTT. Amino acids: CSALTTPAYTEAFF.

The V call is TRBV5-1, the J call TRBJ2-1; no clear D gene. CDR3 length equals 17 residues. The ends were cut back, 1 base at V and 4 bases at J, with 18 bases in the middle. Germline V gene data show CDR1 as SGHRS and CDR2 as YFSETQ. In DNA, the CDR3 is TGCGCCAGCAGCTTGAGAAAGGGCTTGAAGGGATACAATGAGCAGTTCTTC. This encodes CASSLRKGLKGYNEQFF.

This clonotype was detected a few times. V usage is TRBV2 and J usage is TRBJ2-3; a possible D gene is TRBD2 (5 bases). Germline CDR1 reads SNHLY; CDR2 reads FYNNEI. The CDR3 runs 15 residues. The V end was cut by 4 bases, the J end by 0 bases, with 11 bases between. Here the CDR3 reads CASSVRTLSTDTQYF. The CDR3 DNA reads TGTGCCAGCAGTGTGAGGACTCTTAGCACAGATACGCAGTATTTT. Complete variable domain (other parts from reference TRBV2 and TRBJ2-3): EPEVTQTPSHQVTQMGQEVILRCVPISNHLYFYWYRQILGQKVEFLVSFYNNEISEKSEIFDDQFSVERPDGSNFTLKIRSTKLEDSAMYFCASSVRTLSTDTQYFGPGTRLTVL.

In DNA, the CDR3 is TGTGCCAGCAGCTCTAGGGGGTGGACGGGGGAGCAGTACTTC. Protein product: CASSSRGWTGEQYF. The rearrangement uses TRBV7-2 and TRBJ2-5; the D gene could be TRBD1 or TRBD2 (6 bases each). The CDR3 runs to 14 residues. CDR1 is SGHTA, CDR2 FQGNSA, per germline. Trimming shortened V by 4 bases and J by 11 bases, and 20 bases separated the two germline ends. The whole variable domain, remainder taken from reference TRBV7-2 and TRBJ2-5, is GAGVSQSPSNKVTEKGKDVELRCDPISGHTALYWYRQSLGQGLEFLIYFQGNSAPDKSGLPSDRFSAERTGGSVSTLTIQRTQQEDSAVYLCASSSRGWTGEQYFGPGTRLLVL.

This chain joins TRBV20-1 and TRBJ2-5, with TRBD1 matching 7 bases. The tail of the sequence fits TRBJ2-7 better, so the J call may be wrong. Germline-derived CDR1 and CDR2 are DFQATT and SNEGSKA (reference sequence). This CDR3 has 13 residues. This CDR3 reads CSGLGQENSEQYF. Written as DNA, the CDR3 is TGCAGTGGCCTTGGACAGGAGAACAGCGAGCAGTACTTC.

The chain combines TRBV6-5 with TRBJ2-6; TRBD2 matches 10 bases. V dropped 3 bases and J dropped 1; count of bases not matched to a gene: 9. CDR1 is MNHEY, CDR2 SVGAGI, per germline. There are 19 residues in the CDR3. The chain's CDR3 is CASSYSLAGVQSGANVLTF. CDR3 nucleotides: TGTGCCAGCAGTTATTCGCTAGCGGGGGTTCAATCTGGGGCCAACGTCCTGACTTTC.

For the CDR3, the DNA is TGTGCCAGCAGCGTAGGGATAGATATGAACACTGAAGCTTTCTTT. Protein sequence: CASSVGIDMNTEAFF. The chain employs TRBV9 and TRBJ1-1; D gene uncertain. V lost 0 bases, J lost 0 bases, and 9 bases lay in between. Germline V CDR1 and CDR2: SGDLS, YYNGEE. The CDR3 length is 15 residues.

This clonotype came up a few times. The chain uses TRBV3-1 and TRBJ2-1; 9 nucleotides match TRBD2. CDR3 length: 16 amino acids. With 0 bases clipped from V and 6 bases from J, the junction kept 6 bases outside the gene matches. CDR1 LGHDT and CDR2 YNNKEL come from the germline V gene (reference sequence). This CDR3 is CASSQDGGGAFNEQFF. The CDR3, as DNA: TGTGCCAGCAGCCAAGACGGCGGGGGGGCGTTCAATGAGCAGTTCTTC.

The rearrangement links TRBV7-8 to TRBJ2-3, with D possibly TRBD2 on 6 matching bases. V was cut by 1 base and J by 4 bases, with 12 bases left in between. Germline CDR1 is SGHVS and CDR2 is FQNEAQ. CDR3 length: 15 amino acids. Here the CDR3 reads CASSLVAGLPDTQYF. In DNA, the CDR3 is TGTGCCAGCAGCTTAGTCGCGGGGTTGCCAGATACGCAGTATTTT.

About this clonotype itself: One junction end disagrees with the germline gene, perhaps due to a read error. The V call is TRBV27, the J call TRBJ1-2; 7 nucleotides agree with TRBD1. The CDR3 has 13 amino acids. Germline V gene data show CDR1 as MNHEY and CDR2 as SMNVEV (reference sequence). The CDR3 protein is CANSWRQGNGYTF. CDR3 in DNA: TGTGCCAACAGTTGGCGACAGGGTAATGGCTACACCTTC.

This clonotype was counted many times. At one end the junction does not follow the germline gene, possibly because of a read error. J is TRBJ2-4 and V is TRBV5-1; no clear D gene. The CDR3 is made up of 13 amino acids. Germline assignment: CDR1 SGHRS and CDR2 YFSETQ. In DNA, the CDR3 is TGTGCCAGCAGCTTTTCAGCCAAAAACATTCAGTACTTC. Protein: CASSFSAKNIQYF. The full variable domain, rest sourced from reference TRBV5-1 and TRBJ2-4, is KAGVTQTPRYLIKTRGQQVTLSCSPISGHRSVSWYQQTPGQGLQFLFEYFSETQRNKGNFPGRFSGRQFSNSRSEMNVSTLELGDSALYLCASSFSAKNIQYFGAGTRLSVL.

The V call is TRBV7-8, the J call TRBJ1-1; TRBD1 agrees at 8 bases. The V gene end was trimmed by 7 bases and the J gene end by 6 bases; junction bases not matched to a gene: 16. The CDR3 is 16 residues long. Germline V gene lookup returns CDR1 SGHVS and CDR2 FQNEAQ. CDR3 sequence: CASIPHRWGQDPEAFF. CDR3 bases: TGTGCCAGCATTCCCCATCGGTGGGGACAGGACCCTGAAGCTTTCTTT.

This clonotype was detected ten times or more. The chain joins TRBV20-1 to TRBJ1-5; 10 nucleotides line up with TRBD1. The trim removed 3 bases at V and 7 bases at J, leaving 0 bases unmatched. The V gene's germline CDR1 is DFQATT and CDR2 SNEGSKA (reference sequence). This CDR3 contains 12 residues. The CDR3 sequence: CSARDRGQPQHF. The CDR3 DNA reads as TGCAGTGCTAGGGACAGGGGGCAGCCCCAGCATTTT.

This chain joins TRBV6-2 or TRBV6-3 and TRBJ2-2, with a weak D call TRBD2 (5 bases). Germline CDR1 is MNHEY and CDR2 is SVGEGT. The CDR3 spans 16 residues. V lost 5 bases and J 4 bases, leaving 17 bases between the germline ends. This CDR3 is CASSRTVTSTTGELFF. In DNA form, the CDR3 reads TGTGCCAGCAGTCGGACTGTAACAAGTACCACCGGGGAGCTGTTTTTT.